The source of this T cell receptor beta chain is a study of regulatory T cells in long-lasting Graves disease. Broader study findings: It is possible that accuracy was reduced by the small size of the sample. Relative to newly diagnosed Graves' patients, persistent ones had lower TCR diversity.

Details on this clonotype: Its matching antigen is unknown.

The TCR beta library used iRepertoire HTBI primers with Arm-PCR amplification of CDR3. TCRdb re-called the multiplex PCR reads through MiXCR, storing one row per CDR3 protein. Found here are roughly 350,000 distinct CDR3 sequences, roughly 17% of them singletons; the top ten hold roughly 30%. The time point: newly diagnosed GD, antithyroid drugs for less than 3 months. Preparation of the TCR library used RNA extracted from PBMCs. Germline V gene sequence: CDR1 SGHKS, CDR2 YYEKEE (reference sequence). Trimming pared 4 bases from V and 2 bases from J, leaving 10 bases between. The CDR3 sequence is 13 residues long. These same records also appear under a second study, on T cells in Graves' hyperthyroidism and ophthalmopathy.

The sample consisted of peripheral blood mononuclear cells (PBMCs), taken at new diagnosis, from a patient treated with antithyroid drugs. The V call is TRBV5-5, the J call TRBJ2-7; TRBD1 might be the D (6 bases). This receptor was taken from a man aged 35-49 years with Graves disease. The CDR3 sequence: CASSGDTTYEQYF. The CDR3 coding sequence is TGTGCCAGCAGCGGGGACACGACCTACGAGCAGTACTTC.